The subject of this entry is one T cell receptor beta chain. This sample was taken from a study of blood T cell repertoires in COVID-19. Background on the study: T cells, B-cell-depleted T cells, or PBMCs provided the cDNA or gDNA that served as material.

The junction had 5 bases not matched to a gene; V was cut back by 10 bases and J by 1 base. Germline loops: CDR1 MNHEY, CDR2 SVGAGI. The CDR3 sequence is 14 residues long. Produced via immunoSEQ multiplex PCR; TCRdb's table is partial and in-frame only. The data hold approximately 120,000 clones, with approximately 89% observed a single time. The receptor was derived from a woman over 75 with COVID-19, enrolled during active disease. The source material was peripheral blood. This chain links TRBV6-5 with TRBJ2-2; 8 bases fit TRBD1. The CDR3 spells CATRTGMNTGELFF. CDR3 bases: TGTGCCACCAGGACAGGGATGAACACCGGGGAGCTGTTTTTT.